This record looks at one T cell receptor (beta chain) sequence and its context. This receptor's antigen is unknown. Receptor libraries were prepared by 5' RACE. For each TCR library, approximately 4,000 ng of total RNA was used. For each sample, cDNA synthesis with SMARTScribe reverse transcriptase was split into eight separate reactions. Unique molecular identifiers containing a 6-nucleotide sample barcode were introduced through template switching during cDNA synthesis. Two nested PCRs of approximately 16 and 10 cycles amplified the TCRalpha and TCRbeta cDNA, and bead purification followed each PCR. Before amplification, the cDNA was treated with uracil DNA-glycosylase and purified using the QIAquick PCR purification kit. The second PCR was the step at which Illumina TruSeq-compatible adapters and sample-specific barcodes were added. Library quality and concentration were assessed using TapeStation and Qubit, and roughly 5.5 ng of each library was pooled. Sequencing of the pooled libraries was done on an Illumina HiSeq2500 single-index Rapid Run using custom sequencing primers and 2 x 100 bp reads. The paper's data handling went like this. UMI-based consensus assembly with MiGEC version 1.2.6 was used to correct PCR and sequencing errors. MiXCR version 2.1.1 handled V(D)J alignment, clonotype assembly and CDR3 extraction. Normalisation of gene usage, clonotype sharing and MAIT/NKT TCR abundance was achieved by analysing the top 1000, 10 000 and 20 000 clonotypes per sample. After downsampling to 27 000 UMIs, diversity was calculated as the inverse Simpson index using the vegan R package. Statistical testing used paired Mann-Whitney U tests on the discordant twin pairs and applied Benjamini-Hochberg correction for multiple testing. TCRdb reprocessed the public reads and reports one entry per CDR3 protein sequence, without DNA. TCRdb's processing, not the authors' own work, is the source of the V and J calls. The sample table on file contains some 130,000 distinct CDR3 sequences. The ten largest clones add up to roughly 1.2% of the sample.

From each donor, a roughly 2.7 ml peripheral blood sample was collected into PAXgene tubes and kept at -80 degrees C. Without T cell sorting, total RNA was isolated from whole blood using the PAXgene blood miRNA kit on an automated QIAcube. Peripheral blood from monozygotic twin pairs concordant or discordant for inflammatory bowel disease was subjected to deep TCRalpha and TCRbeta repertoire profiling with unique molecular barcoding. Smoking habits were recorded for all twin pairs, and individuals were classified as current, former or never smokers. The source of the sample is a study of monozygotic twins with inflammatory bowel disease (dated by TCRdb to about 2019). Background on the whole study: In total, some 30 monozygotic twin pairs made up the full study: 19 Danish pairs, all IBD-discordant, plus nine German pairs, of which four were IBD-concordant and five were IBD-discordant. Each individual had, on average, about 151 000 unique TCRalpha sequences and 181 000 unique TCRbeta sequences available for analysis. The search for disease-associated traits relied mainly on comparing, within discordant pairs, IBD patients with their genetically identical healthy co-twins.

Reading from cysteine to phenylalanine, the CDR3 counts 15 amino acids. The entry carries no DNA sequence. CDR1 and CDR2 are read off the germline V gene (reference sequence) as SEHNR and FQNEAQ. What the study reported, not specific to this receptor: The results gave no support for a single strong signal or clonotype linked to IBD. Measured by the inverse Simpson index, TCRbeta repertoire diversity was lower in IBD patients than in their healthy co-twins. Differing immunosuppressive treatments among patients may have added background noise and inter-individual variability to the repertoires. The analysis was unable to tell different T cell subtypes apart. Repertoire similarity did not differ between concordant and discordant twins, which could be due to limited statistical power. Compared with healthy twins, IBD patients shared fewer clonotypes with other individuals, and the difference was most pronounced in patients with signs of disease activity.

The sequenced material came from blood. The chain couples TRBV7-9 to TRBJ2-2; no DNA is available, so the TRBD2 call from TCRdb remains unchecked. This TCR was sampled from a human donor with ulcerative colitis or Crohn's disease, or a healthy co-twin of an affected twin (not recorded which). CDR3 protein: CASSPPTSNTGELFF.